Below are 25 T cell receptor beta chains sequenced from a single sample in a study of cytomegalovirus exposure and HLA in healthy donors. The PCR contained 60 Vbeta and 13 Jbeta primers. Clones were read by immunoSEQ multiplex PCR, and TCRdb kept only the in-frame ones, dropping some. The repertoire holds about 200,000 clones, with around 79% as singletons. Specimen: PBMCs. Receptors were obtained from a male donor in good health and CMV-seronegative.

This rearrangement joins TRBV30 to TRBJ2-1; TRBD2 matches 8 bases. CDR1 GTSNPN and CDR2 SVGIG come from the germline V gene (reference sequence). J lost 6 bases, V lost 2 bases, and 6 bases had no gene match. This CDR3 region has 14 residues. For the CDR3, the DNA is TGTGCCTGGAGTCCGACTAGCGCCGCCAATGAGCAGTTCTTC. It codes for CAWSPTSAANEQFF.

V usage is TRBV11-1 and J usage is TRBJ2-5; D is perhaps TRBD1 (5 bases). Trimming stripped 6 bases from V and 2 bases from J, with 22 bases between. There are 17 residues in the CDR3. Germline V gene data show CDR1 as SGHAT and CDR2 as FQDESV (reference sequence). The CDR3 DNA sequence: TGTGCCAGCAGACATAACACGCTGACAGAAAAACAAGAGACCCAGTACTTC. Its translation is CASRHNTLTEKQETQYF. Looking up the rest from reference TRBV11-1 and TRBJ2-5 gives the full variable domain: EAEVAQSPRYKITEKSQAVAFWCDPISGHATLYWYRQILGQGPELLVQFQDESVVDDSQLPKDRFSAERLKGVDSTLKIQPAELGDSAMYLCASRHNTLTEKQETQYFGPGTRLLVL.

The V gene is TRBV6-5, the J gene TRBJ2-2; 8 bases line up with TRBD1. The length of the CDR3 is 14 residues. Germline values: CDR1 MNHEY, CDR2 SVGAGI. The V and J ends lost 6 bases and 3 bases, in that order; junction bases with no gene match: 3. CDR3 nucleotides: TGTGCCAGCAGACCGACAGGGGACACCGGGGAGCTGTTTTTT. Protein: CASRPTGDTGELFF.

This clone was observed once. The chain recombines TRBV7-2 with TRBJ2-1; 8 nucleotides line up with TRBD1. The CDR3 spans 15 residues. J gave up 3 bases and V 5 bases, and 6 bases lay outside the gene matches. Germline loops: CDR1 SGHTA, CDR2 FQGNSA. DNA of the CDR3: TGTGCCAGCAGCCGAGACAGGGGTAGCTACAATGAGCAGTTCTTC. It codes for CASSRDRGSYNEQFF.

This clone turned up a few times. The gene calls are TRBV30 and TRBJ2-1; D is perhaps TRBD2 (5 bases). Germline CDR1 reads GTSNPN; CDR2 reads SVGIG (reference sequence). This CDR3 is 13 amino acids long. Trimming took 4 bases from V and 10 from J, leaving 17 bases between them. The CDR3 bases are TGTGCCTGGATGATAAGAGGGAAAGACGAGCAGTTCTTC. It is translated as CAWMIRGKDEQFF.

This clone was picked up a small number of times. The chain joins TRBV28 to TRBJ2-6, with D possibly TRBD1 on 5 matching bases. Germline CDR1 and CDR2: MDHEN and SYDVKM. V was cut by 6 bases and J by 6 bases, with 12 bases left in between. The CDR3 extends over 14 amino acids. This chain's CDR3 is CASSQGGEANVLTF. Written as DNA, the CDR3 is TGTGCCAGCAGCCAGGGCGGAGAGGCCAACGTCCTGACTTTC. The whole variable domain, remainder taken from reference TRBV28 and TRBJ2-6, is DVKVTQSSRYLVKRTGEKVFLECVQDMDHENMFWYRQDPGLGLRLIYFSYDVKMKEKGDIPEGYSVSREKKERFSLILESASTNQTSMYLCASSQGGEANVLTFGAGSRLTVL.

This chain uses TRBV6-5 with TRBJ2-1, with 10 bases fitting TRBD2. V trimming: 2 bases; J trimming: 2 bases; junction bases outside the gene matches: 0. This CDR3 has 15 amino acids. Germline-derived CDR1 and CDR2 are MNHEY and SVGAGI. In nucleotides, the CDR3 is TGTGCCAGCAGTTACACTAGCGGGACCTACAATGAGCAGTTCTTC. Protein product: CASSYTSGTYNEQFF.

The CDR3 loop reads CASSLSGFTYEQYF. The CDR3 DNA sequence: TGTGCCAGCAGCTTATCAGGTTTCACCTACGAGCAGTACTTC. This chain links TRBV7-2 with TRBJ2-7; D gene uncertain. Germline values: CDR1 SGHTA, CDR2 FQGNSA. V dropped 2 bases and J dropped 2 bases, with 10 bases sitting between them. The length of the CDR3 is 14 residues.

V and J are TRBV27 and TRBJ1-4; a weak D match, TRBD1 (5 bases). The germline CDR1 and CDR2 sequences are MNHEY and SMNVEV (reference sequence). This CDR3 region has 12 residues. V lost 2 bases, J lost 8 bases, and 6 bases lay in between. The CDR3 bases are TGTGCCAGCAGTTTAGGGGGGGAAAAACTGTTTTTT. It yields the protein CASSLGGEKLFF.

The CDR3 protein is CASSLNAGGNTGELFF. The DNA of the CDR3 is TGTGCCAGCAGCTTAAATGCAGGGGGGAACACCGGGGAGCTGTTTTTT. The genes are TRBV7-3 and TRBJ2-2, with 7 positions matching TRBD1. The CDR3 is 16 residues long. With 1 base clipped from V and 1 base from J, the junction kept 3 bases outside the gene matches. Germline values: CDR1 SGHTA, CDR2 FQGTGA.

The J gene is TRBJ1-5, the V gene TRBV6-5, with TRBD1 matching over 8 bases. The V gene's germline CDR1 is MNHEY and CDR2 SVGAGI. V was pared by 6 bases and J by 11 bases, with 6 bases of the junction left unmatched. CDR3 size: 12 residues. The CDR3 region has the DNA TGTGCCAGCAGGGGGACAGGTCCGACCCAGCATTTT. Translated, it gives CASRGTGPTQHF.

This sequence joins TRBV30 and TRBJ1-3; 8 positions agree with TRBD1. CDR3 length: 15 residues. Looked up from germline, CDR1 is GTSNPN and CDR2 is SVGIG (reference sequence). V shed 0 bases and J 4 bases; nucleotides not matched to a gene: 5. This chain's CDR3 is CAWSVLQGGGNTIYF. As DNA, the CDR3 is TGTGCCTGGAGTGTCTTACAGGGGGGCGGAAACACCATATATTTT.

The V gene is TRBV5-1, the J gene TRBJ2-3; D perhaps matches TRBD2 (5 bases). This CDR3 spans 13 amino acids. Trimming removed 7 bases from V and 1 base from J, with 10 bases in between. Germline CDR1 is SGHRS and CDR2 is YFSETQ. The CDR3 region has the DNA TGCGCCAGCTTCGGTAGCGGCACAGATACGCAGTATTTT. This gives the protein CASFGSGTDTQYF. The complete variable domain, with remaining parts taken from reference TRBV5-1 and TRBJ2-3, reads KAGVTQTPRYLIKTRGQQVTLSCSPISGHRSVSWYQQTPGQGLQFLFEYFSETQRNKGNFPGRFSGRQFSNSRSEMNVSTLELGDSALYLCASFGSGTDTQYFGPGTRLTVL.

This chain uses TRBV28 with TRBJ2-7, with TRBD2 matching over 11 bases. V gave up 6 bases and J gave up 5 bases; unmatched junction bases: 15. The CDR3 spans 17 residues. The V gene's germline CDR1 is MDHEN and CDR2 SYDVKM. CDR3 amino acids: CASRHPWSSGRSDEQYF. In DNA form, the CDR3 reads TGTGCCAGCAGACACCCGTGGTCTAGCGGGAGGTCGGACGAGCAGTACTTC.

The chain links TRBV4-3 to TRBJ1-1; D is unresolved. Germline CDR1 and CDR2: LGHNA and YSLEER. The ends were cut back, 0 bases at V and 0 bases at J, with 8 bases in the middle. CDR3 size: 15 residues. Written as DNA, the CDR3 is TGCGCCAGCAGCCAAGAAGCCAGGTTGAACACTGAAGCTTTCTTT. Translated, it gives CASSQEARLNTEAFF.

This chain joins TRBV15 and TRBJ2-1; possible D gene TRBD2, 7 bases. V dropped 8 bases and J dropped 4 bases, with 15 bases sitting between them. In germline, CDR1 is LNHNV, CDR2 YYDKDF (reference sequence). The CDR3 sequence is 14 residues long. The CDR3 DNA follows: TGTGCCACCGGGGCAAGGGGGGGATACAATGAGCAGTTCTTC. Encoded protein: CATGARGGYNEQFF.

The chain's CDR3 is CASAATSVQETQYF. The CDR3 DNA reads as TGCGCCAGCGCGGCCACTAGCGTACAAGAGACCCAGTACTTC. The gene calls are TRBV5-1 and TRBJ2-5, with 7 bases aligning to TRBD2. The CDR3 is 14 amino acids. The germline V gene has CDR1 SGHRS and CDR2 YFSETQ. The ends lost 7 bases at V and 2 bases at J; junction bases unmatched: 8. The full variable domain, rest sourced from reference TRBV5-1 and TRBJ2-5, is KAGVTQTPRYLIKTRGQQVTLSCSPISGHRSVSWYQQTPGQGLQFLFEYFSETQRNKGNFPGRFSGRQFSNSRSEMNVSTLELGDSALYLCASAATSVQETQYFGPGTRLLVL.

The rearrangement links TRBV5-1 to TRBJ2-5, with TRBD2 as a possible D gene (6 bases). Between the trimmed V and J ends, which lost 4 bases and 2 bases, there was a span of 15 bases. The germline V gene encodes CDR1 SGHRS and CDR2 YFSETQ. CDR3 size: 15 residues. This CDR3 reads CASSVLRREQETQYF. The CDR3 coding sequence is TGCGCCAGCAGCGTCCTTCGGAGGGAGCAAGAGACCCAGTACTTC.

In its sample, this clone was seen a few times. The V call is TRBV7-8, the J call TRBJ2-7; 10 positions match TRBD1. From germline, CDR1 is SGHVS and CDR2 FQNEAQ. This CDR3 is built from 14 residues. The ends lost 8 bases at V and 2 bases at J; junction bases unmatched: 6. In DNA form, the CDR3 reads TGTGCCAGCGGACTGGGGACAGGGGCCTACGAGCAGTACTTC. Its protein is CASGLGTGAYEQYF.

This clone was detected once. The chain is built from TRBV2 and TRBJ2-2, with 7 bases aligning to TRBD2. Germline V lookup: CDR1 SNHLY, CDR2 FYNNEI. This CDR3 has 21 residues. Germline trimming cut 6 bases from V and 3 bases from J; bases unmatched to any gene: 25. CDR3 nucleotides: TGTGCCAGCAGCAGTGGGTGGGGAGGGCTAGTTGGTGGCCTAGACACCGGGGAGCTGTTTTTT. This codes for CASSSGWGGLVGGLDTGELFF.

The DNA for the CDR3 is TGCGCCAGCAGCAATCTTCCGGGACAGGTTGGACATACGCAGTATTTT. Its translation is CASSNLPGQVGHTQYF. The chain recombines TRBV5-1 with TRBJ2-3, with TRBD1 matching over 8 bases. The V gene end was trimmed by 4 bases and the J gene end by 7 bases; junction bases not matched to a gene: 14. The CDR3 covers 16 residues. The V gene's germline CDR1 is SGHRS and CDR2 YFSETQ.

This CDR3 is CASSSRDRGQGGYTF. In nucleotides, the CDR3 is TGTGCCAGCAGCTCCCGGGACAGGGGGCAGGGTGGCTACACCTTC. The chain uses TRBV5-4 and TRBJ1-2; 12 nucleotides match TRBD1. The CDR3 is 15 residues long. The germline V gene encodes CDR1 SGHNT and CDR2 YYREEE (reference sequence). Trimming took 3 bases from V and 7 from J; bases not matched to a gene: 7.

CDR3 coding DNA: TGCGCCAGCAGCTTGGGGCTAGCGGGAGGAGCGCAGTACTTC. This translates into CASSLGLAGGAQYF. The rearrangement links TRBV5-1 to TRBJ2-7, with TRBD2 identical over 11 bases. Trimming at V came to 0 bases and at J to 9 bases, leaving 5 bases not matched to a gene. There are 14 residues in the CDR3. Looked up from germline, CDR1 is SGHRS and CDR2 is YFSETQ.

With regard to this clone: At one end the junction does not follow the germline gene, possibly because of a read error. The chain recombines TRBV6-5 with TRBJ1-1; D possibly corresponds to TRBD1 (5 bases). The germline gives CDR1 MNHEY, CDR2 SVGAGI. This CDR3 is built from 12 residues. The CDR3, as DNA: TGTGCCAGCAGCCCACCGGATAGACAGCTAATCTTT. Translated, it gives CASSPPDRQLIF.

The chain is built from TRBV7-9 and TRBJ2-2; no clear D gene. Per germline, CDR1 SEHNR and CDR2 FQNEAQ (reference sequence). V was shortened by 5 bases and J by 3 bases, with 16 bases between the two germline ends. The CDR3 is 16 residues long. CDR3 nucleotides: TGTGCCAGCAGCCCCCCCCGTCTGGCAGACACCGGGGAGCTGTTTTTT. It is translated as CASSPPRLADTGELFF.